Following are 7 T cell receptor beta chains from one sample sequenced in a study of blood T cells in healthy people across ages. Using a J-beta primer mix together with a sample-barcoded 5' primer, a second PCR was run for about 7 to 12 cycles. MiXCR, applied by TCRdb to the 5' RACE reads, yields one record per CDR3 protein. The sample comprises some 1.8 million distinct CDR3 sequences, roughly 43% of which are singletons, and roughly 23% rests with the top ten. The sample comprised blood. These receptors came from a human donor in good health.

In DNA form, the CDR3 reads TGTGCCAGCAGTGAAGCGATTTACACCAACTATGGCTACACCTTC. Residues: CASSEAIYTNYGYTF. This chain joins TRBV6-1 and TRBJ1-2; D unclear. The CDR3 has 15 amino acids. The germline V and J ends were trimmed by 0 bases and 2 bases, with 10 bases remaining between them. Germline values: CDR1 MNHNS, CDR2 SASEGT.

In this sample, this clonotype turned up a few times. V and J are TRBV12-3 or TRBV12-4 and TRBJ1-5; 7 bases map to TRBD1. V was pared by 6 bases and J by 5 bases, with 7 bases of the junction left unmatched. The CDR3 runs to 14 residues. The CDR3 DNA is TGTGCCAGCAGAACAGGGGACTTGGATCAGCCCCAGCATTTT. This sequence encodes CASRTGDLDQPQHF.

The chain joins TRBV10-3 to TRBJ2-5; D might be TRBD2 (6 bases). V lost 3 bases to trimming and J lost 4 bases, with 18 bases between them. The CDR3 extends over 16 amino acids. The germline gives CDR1 ENHRY, CDR2 SYGVKD. CDR3 sequence: CAISEISRQGGETQYF. In DNA, the CDR3 is TGTGCCATCAGTGAAATCTCCCGGCAGGGAGGAGAGACCCAGTACTTC.

Note on this clonotype: A read error may account for a junction end that differs from germline. This chain uses TRBV4-3 with TRBJ1-1, with TRBD1 matching over 7 bases. CDR3 length: 15 amino acids. Germline V gene lookup returns CDR1 LGHNA and CDR2 YSLEER. In DNA, the CDR3 is TGCGTCAGCAGCCCTCGGGACAGCTTGGGGACTGAAGCTTTCTTT. Amino acids: CVSSPRDSLGTEAFF.

This clonotype showed up just a few times. CDR3: CASSSGTGRGEKLFF. The CDR3 nucleotides read TGTGCCAGCAGCTCAGGGACAGGGCGGGGTGAAAAACTGTTTTTT. The chain links TRBV7-3 to TRBJ1-4; TRBD1 matches 9 bases. Per germline, CDR1 SGHTA and CDR2 FQGTGA. The ends lost 4 bases at V and 7 bases at J; junction bases unmatched: 7. The CDR3 has 15 amino acids.

V gene TRBV6-2 or TRBV6-3 combines with J gene TRBJ2-1; tentatively, D is TRBD1 (6 bases). The CDR3 extends over 16 amino acids. With 6 bases removed from V and 0 bases from J, the gap between germline ends came to 15 bases. Germline lookup yields CDR1 MNHEY and CDR2 SVGEGT. In nucleotides, the CDR3 is TGTGCCAGCAGATTGGACAGTGCCAGCTCCTACAATGAGCAGTTCTTC. Translating it yields CASRLDSASSYNEQFF.

In its sample, this clonotype was seen many times. The chain links TRBV10-3 to TRBJ2-7; perhaps TRBD2 as D (5 bases). Trimming took off 8 bases at V and 2 bases at J, with 10 bases between the two ends. The CDR3 spans 12 residues. Germline V gene sequence: CDR1 ENHRY, CDR2 SYGVKD. The CDR3, as DNA: TGTGCCATCGGGCTAGCCGCCTACGAGCAGTACTTC. As protein: CAIGLAAYEQYF.